These 9 T cell receptor beta chains share one sample of origin, sequenced in a study of T cells in Graves' hyperthyroidism and ophthalmopathy. TCR beta CDR3 regions were amplified from RNA transcripts. TCR CDR3 underwent first-round RT-PCR with the HTBI primer set. TCRdb recomputed calls from the multiplex PCR reads with MiXCR, one row per CDR3 protein. The sample shows some 740,000 distinct CDR3 sequences, approximately 14% of them seen only once. The sequenced sample was blood. Source of these receptors: a woman aged 18-29 years with Graves' hyperthyroidism.

This clonotype was observed many times. This chain uses TRBV7-9 with TRBJ2-7, with 11 bases matching TRBD2. CDR3 length: 16 amino acids. Germline trimming cut 0 bases from V and 5 bases from J; bases unmatched to any gene: 6. Germline V gene sequence: CDR1 SEHNR, CDR2 FQNEAQ (reference sequence). In DNA form, the CDR3 reads TGTGCCAGCAGCTTAGCGTTAGGGACTAGCGGCGACGAGCAGTACTTC. Translating it yields CASSLALGTSGDEQYF.

This clonotype occurred many times. The genes are TRBV6-1 and TRBJ1-2; 7 bases are a match to TRBD1. Germline-derived CDR1 and CDR2 are MNHNS and SASEGT. Losses at the gene ends were 5 bases for V and 7 bases for J; bases not matched to a gene: 7. This CDR3 is built from 13 residues. The CDR3 sequence: CASSRGQASGYTF. The CDR3 DNA follows: TGTGCCAGCAGTCGCGGACAGGCTTCTGGCTACACCTTC.

This clonotype was seen more than once but under ten times. This chain links TRBV20-1 with TRBJ1-2, with 7 bases matching TRBD1. V shed 3 bases, J shed 0 bases, and the junction held 7 bases outside the gene matches. Germline V lookup: CDR1 DFQATT, CDR2 SNEGSKA (reference sequence). The CDR3 loop spans 15 amino acids. CDR3 sequence (DNA): TGCAGTGCTAGTAGGGCAGGGGGAGCTAACTATGGCTACACCTTC. Its protein is CSASRAGGANYGYTF.

The chain recombines TRBV4-1 with TRBJ2-2, with D perhaps TRBD1 (5 bases). Germline assignment: CDR1 MGHRA and CDR2 YSYEKL. V was trimmed by 2 bases and J by 4 bases, leaving 8 bases between them. The CDR3 covers 14 residues. CDR3 DNA: TGCGCCAGCAGCCAAACAGGACCCACCGGGGAGCTGTTTTTT. This translates into CASSQTGPTGELFF.

There are many counts of this clonotype. The chain joins TRBV6-1 to TRBJ1-6, with D possibly TRBD1 on 5 matching bases. CDR3 length: 14 residues. Germline assignment: CDR1 MNHNS and CDR2 SASEGT. V was clipped by 5 bases and J by 5 bases, with 10 bases between them. The CDR3 DNA sequence: TGTGCCAGCAGTCCCGGGACGGATAATTCACCCCTCCACTTT. Protein product: CASSPGTDNSPLHF.

The CDR3 DNA sequence: TGTGCCAGCTCAAAGATATGGGATGCGAACACTGAAGCTTTCTTT. Protein product: CASSKIWDANTEAFF. This chain connects TRBV27 to TRBJ1-1, with D uncertain. The germline CDR1 and CDR2 sequences are MNHEY and SMNVEV (reference sequence). This CDR3 contains 15 residues. Trimming took off 8 bases at V and 1 base at J, with 17 bases between the two ends.

Many counts were recorded for this clonotype. V usage is TRBV7-3 and J usage is TRBJ1-1; possible D gene TRBD1, 6 bases. Trimming took 3 bases from V and 6 from J, leaving 11 bases between them. This CDR3 comprises 13 residues. Germline-derived CDR1 and CDR2 are SGHTA and FQGTGA. CDR3 loop: CASSFTGFSEAFF. As DNA, the CDR3 is TGTGCCAGCAGCTTTACAGGGTTCTCTGAAGCTTTCTTT.

This clonotype was observed a few times. The V call is TRBV20-1, the J call TRBJ2-4; D not resolved. The germline V and J ends were trimmed by 3 bases and 0 bases, with 6 bases remaining between them. The V gene's germline CDR1 is DFQATT and CDR2 SNEGSKA (reference sequence). This CDR3 is 13 amino acids long. CDR3 residues: CSASGVAKNIQYF. The DNA of the CDR3 is TGCAGTGCTAGTGGCGTAGCCAAAAACATTCAGTACTTC.

There are many counts of this clonotype. The chain couples TRBV4-1 to TRBJ1-1, with unresolved D. The CDR3 runs to 14 residues. Between the trimmed V and J ends, which lost 3 bases and 2 bases, there was a span of 10 bases. The germline V gene encodes CDR1 MGHRA and CDR2 YSYEKL. The CDR3 sequence is CASSQSAYNTEAFF. The DNA for the CDR3 is TGCGCCAGCAGCCAGTCGGCTTACAACACTGAAGCTTTCTTT.